This T cell receptor beta chain was profiled in a study of cytomegalovirus exposure and HLA in healthy donors. The CDR3 runs 12 residues. Per the germline V gene, CDR1 is SGHNT and CDR2 is YYREEE (reference sequence). Trimming shortened V by 0 bases and J by 8 bases, and 7 bases separated the two germline ends. General study findings and limits: In vitro confirmation showed a few CMV-associated chains to be CMV antigen specific.

As to this clone: Its cognate antigen is unknown.

Clones were sequenced by immunoSEQ multiplex PCR, and TCRdb holds only the in-frame ones, with some missing. Here the sample spans roughly 220,000 clones, around 90% being singletons. The sequenced sample consisted of PBMCs. This chain links TRBV5-4 with TRBJ2-3, with D unclear. The clonotype comes from a woman younger than 35 in good health and CMV-seronegative. CDR3 DNA: TGTGCCAGCAGCTTGGATAGAGGTACGCAGTATTTT. It specifies CASSLDRGTQYF.